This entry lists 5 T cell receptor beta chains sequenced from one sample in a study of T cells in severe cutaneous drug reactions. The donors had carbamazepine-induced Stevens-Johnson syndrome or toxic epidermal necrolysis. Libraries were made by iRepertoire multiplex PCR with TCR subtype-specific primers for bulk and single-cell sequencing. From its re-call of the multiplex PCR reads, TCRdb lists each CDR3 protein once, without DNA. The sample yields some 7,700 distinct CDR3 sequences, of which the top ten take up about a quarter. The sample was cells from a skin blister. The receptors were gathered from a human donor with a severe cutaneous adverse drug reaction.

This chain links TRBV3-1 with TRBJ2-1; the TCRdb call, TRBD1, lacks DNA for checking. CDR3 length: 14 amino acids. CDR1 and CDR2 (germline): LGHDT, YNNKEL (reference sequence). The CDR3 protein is CASSQETLGDEQFF.

CDR3 amino acids: CAIIDFRDGLNYGYTF. The V gene is TRBV10-3, the J gene TRBJ1-2; TCRdb designates TRBD1, a call that cannot be tested without DNA. Looked up from germline, CDR1 is ENHRY and CDR2 is SYGVKD. This CDR3 has 16 amino acids.

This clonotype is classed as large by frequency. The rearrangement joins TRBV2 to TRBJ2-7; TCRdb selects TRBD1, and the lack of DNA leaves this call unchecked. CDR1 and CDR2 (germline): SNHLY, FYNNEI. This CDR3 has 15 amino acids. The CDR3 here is CASSSMDRDYYEQYF.

CDR3 in amino acids: CASSLAVLETQYF. This sequence joins TRBV28 and TRBJ2-5. This CDR3 has 13 amino acids. Germline CDR1 MDHEN, CDR2 SYDVKM.

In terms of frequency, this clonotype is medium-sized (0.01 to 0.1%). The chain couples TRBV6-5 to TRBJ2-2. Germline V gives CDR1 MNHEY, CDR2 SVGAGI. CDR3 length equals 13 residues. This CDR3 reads CASRLTNTGELFF.